These T cell receptor beta chains were read from a single sample in a study of shared clonotypes between healthy human individuals. The method was immunoSEQ multiplex PCR; TCRdb's version includes in-frame clones alone and lacks a portion of them. Here the sample spans 1,400,000 or so clones, about 98.5% being singletons. The sequencing input was naive CD4+ T cells sorted from blood. The receptors here all came from a man younger than 45 in good health. Each CDR3 is given with its conserved first and last residue. D genes are given only for firm matches. Clone sizes are given selectively: once, few, many, or a class where the clone is expanded.

abundance	v_gene	d_gene	j_gene	len	CDR3aa	CDR3nt
.	TRBV29-1	.	TRBJ1-1	14	CSVDPRRPNTEAFF	TGCAGCGTTGACCCCCGCCGACCGAACACTGAAGCTTTCTTT
few	TRBV5-1	.	TRBJ2-7	13	CASSILGSYEQYF	TGCGCCAGCAGCATATTGGGCTCCTACGAGCAGTACTTC
.	TRBV5-1	TRBD1	TRBJ2-3	17	CASSRKLQGSGGDTQYF	TGCGCCAGCAGCCGAAAACTACAGGGGTCCGGCGGAGATACGCAGTATTTT
.	TRBV28	.	TRBJ2-7	16	CASSLSLDGRMGEQYF	TGTGCCAGCAGTTTATCCCTGGACGGCCGAATGGGCGAGCAGTACTTC
.	TRBV9	.	TRBJ2-3	17	CASSVLRETSGTDTQYF	TGTGCCAGCAGCGTACTCCGGGAGACTTCGGGGACAGATACGCAGTATTTT
.	TRBV5-1	.	TRBJ2-7	16	CASSLTRTGGDKVQYF	TGCGCCAGCAGCTTGACCCGAACAGGGGGGGATAAGGTGCAGTACTTC
.	TRBV5-1	TRBD1	TRBJ2-7	14	CASSPGQGAREQYF	TGCGCCAGCAGCCCGGGACAGGGGGCGCGCGAGCAGTACTTC
.	TRBV5-1	TRBD2	TRBJ2-1	16	CASSLASGHSYNEQFF	TGCGCCAGCAGCTTGGCTAGCGGGCACTCCTACAATGAGCAGTTCTTC
.	TRBV30	.	TRBJ1-1	14	CAWAILAGLGEAFF	TGTGCCTGGGCAATATTGGCAGGTTTGGGTGAAGCTTTCTTT
once	TRBV18	.	TRBJ1-1	14	CASSPLSNPQEAFF	TGTGCCAGCTCACCCTTGTCCAATCCTCAGGAAGCTTTCTTT
.	TRBV18	.	TRBJ2-1	15	CASSPDVPSYNEQFF	TGTGCCAGCTCACCGGACGTACCGTCCTACAATGAGCAGTTCTTC
.	TRBV16	.	TRBJ1-5	14	CASSQVPINQPQHF	TGTGCCAGCAGCCAAGTCCCGATCAATCAGCCCCAGCATTTT
.	TRBV18	.	TRBJ1-1	15	CASSPLPGENTEAFF	TGTGCCAGCTCACCATTACCAGGGGAGAACACTGAAGCTTTCTTT
.	TRBV5-1	TRBD2	TRBJ2-1	15	CASSIDSGRANEQFF	TGCGCCAGCAGCATTGATAGCGGGAGGGCCAATGAGCAGTTCTTC
.	TRBV4-3	.	TRBJ2-7	14	CASSQIHREDEQYF	TGCGCCAGCAGCCAAATTCACAGGGAGGACGAGCAGTACTTC
.	TRBV7-2	.	TRBJ2-3	13	CASSPTGVDTQYF	TGTGCCAGCAGCCCGACTGGGGTAGATACGCAGTATTTT
.	TRBV11-2	TRBD2	TRBJ2-1	15	CASSYWTSGRIEQFF	TGTGCCAGCAGCTACTGGACTAGCGGGAGAATTGAGCAGTTCTTC
.	TRBV19	.	TRBJ2-2	11	CASTRAGELFF	TGTGCCAGTACCAGGGCCGGGGAGCTGTTTTTT
once	TRBV7-2	.	TRBJ2-7	14	CASSLSWVPYEQYF	TGTGCCAGCAGCCTAAGTTGGGTCCCATACGAGCAGTACTTC
.	TRBV5-1	TRBD2	TRBJ2-7	15	CASSATSGNVYEQYF	TGCGCCAGCAGCGCAACTAGCGGGAATGTCTACGAGCAGTACTTC
.	TRBV5-1	.	TRBJ2-5	14	CASSSLQLRETQYF	TGCGCCAGCAGCTCTCTCCAGCTCCGGGAGACCCAGTACTTC
.	TRBV6-5	TRBD1	TRBJ2-2	11	CARYRGGELFF	TGTGCCAGATACAGGGGGGGGGAGCTGTTTTTT
.	TRBV29-1	TRBD1	TRBJ2-1	14	CSARQGVSYNEQFF	TGCAGCGCTCGGCAGGGGGTCTCCTACAATGAGCAGTTCTTC
.	TRBV18	.	TRBJ2-4	12	CASSPLADIQYF	TGTGCCAGCTCACCTCTCGCGGACATTCAGTACTTC
.	TRBV11-2	TRBD1	TRBJ2-3	12	CASREGGDTQYF	TGTGCCAGCAGGGAAGGGGGCGATACGCAGTATTTT
once	TRBV7-9	.	TRBJ1-2	16	CASSIYAGVQGYGYTF	TGTGCCAGCAGCATCTACGCGGGGGTCCAGGGCTATGGCTACACCTTC
.	TRBV4-1	.	TRBJ1-1	15	CASSQVRGGISEAFF	TGCGCCAGCAGCCAAGTTCGTGGGGGCATCTCTGAAGCTTTCTTT
.	TRBV5-1	TRBD2	TRBJ2-7	14	CASSLGGLGYEQYF	TGCGCCAGCAGCTTGGGTGGACTAGGCTACGAGCAGTACTTC
once	TRBV6-1	.	TRBJ2-3	15	CASSGSGAGADTQYF	TGTGCCAGCAGTGGATCAGGAGCGGGCGCAGATACGCAGTATTTT
.	TRBV19	.	TRBJ1-4	15	CASSIFVSGREKLFF	TGTGCCAGTAGTATATTTGTCTCGGGCAGGGAAAAACTGTTTTTT
once	TRBV30	TRBD2	TRBJ2-7	13	CAWSTGTSVAQYF	TGTGCCTGGAGTACCGGGACTAGCGTCGCGCAGTACTTC
once	TRBV18	TRBD1	TRBJ2-7	14	CASSPRDSPYEQYF	TGTGCCAGCTCACCAAGGGACAGTCCCTACGAGCAGTACTTC
.	TRBV30	.	TRBJ2-7	16	CAWSVRKGGHSYEQYF	TGTGCCTGGAGTGTACGTAAGGGAGGCCACTCCTACGAGCAGTACTTC
.	TRBV11-1	.	TRBJ1-1	15	CASSSWTGKVTEAFF	TGTGCCAGCAGCTCCTGGACCGGCAAGGTCACTGAAGCTTTCTTT
.	TRBV7-8	.	TRBJ2-3	17	CASSLGVAGPGADTQYF	TGTGCCAGCAGCTTAGGTGTTGCGGGACCGGGGGCAGATACGCAGTATTTT
.	TRBV11-2	TRBD2	TRBJ2-1	15	CASSLVRTSGGEQFF	TGTGCCAGCAGCTTAGTCAGGACTAGCGGGGGTGAGCAGTTCTTC
.	TRBV4-1	.	TRBJ2-1	16	CASSQVMRGRYNEQFF	TGCGCCAGCAGCCAAGTTATGCGGGGTAGATACAATGAGCAGTTCTTC
few	TRBV5-1	.	TRBJ1-4	15	CASSFEGQLNEKLFF	TGCGCCAGCAGCTTCGAAGGACAGCTTAATGAAAAACTGTTTTTT
.	TRBV7-2	.	TRBJ2-5	13	CASSVLASETQYF	TGTGCCAGCAGCGTCCTAGCCTCAGAGACCCAGTACTTC
.	TRBV5-6	.	TRBJ1-2	12	CASSLGGDGYTF	TGTGCCAGCAGCTTGGGAGGAGATGGCTACACCTTC
.	TRBV28	TRBD1	TRBJ1-5	17	CASSSGVGGLPNQPQHF	TGTGCCAGCAGTTCGGGGGTAGGGGGCCTCCCAAATCAGCCCCAGCATTTT
once	TRBV19	TRBD1	TRBJ2-7	13	CASTNTGGYEQYF	TGTGCCAGTACCAATACAGGGGGCTACGAGCAGTACTTC
.	TRBV18	.	TRBJ2-7	15	CASSPTGGGPSEQYF	TGTGCCAGCTCACCGACAGGAGGAGGGCCTTCTGAGCAGTACTTC
.	TRBV7-9	TRBD1	TRBJ2-7	17	CASSAKNPGQAPYEQYF	TGTGCCAGCAGCGCCAAGAACCCGGGACAGGCGCCCTACGAGCAGTACTTC
.	TRBV12-5	.	TRBJ1-4	15	CASGSKGTVNEKLFF	TGTGCTAGTGGTTCTAAAGGGACGGTGAATGAAAAACTGTTTTTT
.	TRBV28	.	TRBJ2-7	11	CASSLEYRQYF	TGTGCCAGCAGTTTGGAGTATCGGCAGTACTTC
.	TRBV10-3	TRBD2	TRBJ2-7	14	CAISRTSRGKVQYF	TGTGCCATCAGTAGGACTAGTCGAGGTAAGGTGCAGTACTTC
.	TRBV5-4	TRBD2	TRBJ2-1	14	CASSSGLAYSEQFF	TGTGCCAGCAGCTCGGGACTAGCGTATTCCGAGCAGTTCTTC
.	TRBV5-1	TRBD2	TRBJ2-1	15	CASSLPASGSNEQFF	TGCGCCAGCAGCTTACCGGCTAGCGGGAGCAATGAGCAGTTCTTC
.	TRBV4-2	TRBD2	TRBJ2-7	15	CASSQAGLAPAEQYF	TGTGCCAGCAGCCAAGCTGGACTAGCGCCAGCCGAGCAGTACTTC
.	TRBV10-1	.	TRBJ2-7	13	CASSAVGLYEQYF	TGCGCCAGCAGTGCAGTGGGACTCTACGAGCAGTACTTC
.	TRBV5-1	TRBD1	TRBJ2-6	18	CASSSTGTGLSGANVLTF	TGCGCCAGCAGCTCGACCGGGACAGGTCTCTCTGGGGCCAACGTCCTGACTTTC
.	TRBV5-1	.	TRBJ1-1	15	CASSHSKTVNTEAFF	TGCGCCAGCAGCCACTCCAAGACGGTGAACACTGAAGCTTTCTTT
.	TRBV10-1	.	TRBJ1-1	13	CASSESRNTEAFF	TGCGCCAGCAGTGAGTCTCGGAACACTGAAGCTTTCTTT
.	TRBV7-9	.	TRBJ1-2	15	CASTLLRAGDYGYTF	TGTGCCAGCACGTTACTCCGGGCGGGAGACTATGGCTACACCTTC
.	TRBV7-9	.	TRBJ2-3	15	CASSSGTPFSDTQYF	TGTGCCAGCAGCTCCGGGACACCCTTTTCCGATACGCAGTATTTT
.	TRBV21-1	.	TRBJ2-7	19	CASSKIPPLGQGTSYEQYF	TGTGCCAGCAGCAAAATACCTCCCCTGGGACAGGGCACCTCCTACGAGCAGTACTTC
.	TRBV7-3	.	TRBJ2-2	14	CASSRMGVTGELFF	TGTGCCAGCAGCCGGATGGGGGTAACTGGGGAGCTGTTTTTT
.	TRBV28	.	TRBJ2-7	13	CASSNQDFYEQYF	TGTGCCAGCAGTAATCAGGACTTTTACGAGCAGTACTTC